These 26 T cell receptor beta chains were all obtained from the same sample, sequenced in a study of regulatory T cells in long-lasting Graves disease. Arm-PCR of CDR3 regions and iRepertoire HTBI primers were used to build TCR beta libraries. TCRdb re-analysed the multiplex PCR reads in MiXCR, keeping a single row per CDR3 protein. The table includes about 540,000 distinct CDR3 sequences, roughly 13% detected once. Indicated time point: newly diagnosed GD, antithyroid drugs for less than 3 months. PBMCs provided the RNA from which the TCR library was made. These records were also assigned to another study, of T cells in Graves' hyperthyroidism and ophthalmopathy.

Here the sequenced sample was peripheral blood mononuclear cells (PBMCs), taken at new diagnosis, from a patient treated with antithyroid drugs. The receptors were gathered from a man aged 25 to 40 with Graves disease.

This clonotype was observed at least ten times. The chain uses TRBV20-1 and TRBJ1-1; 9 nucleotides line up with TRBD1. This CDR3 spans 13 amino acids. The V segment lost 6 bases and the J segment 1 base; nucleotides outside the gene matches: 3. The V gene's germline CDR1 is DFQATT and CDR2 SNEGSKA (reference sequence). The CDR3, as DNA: TGCAGTGCCCGGACAGGGGCGAACACTGAAGCTTTCTTT. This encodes CSARTGANTEAFF.

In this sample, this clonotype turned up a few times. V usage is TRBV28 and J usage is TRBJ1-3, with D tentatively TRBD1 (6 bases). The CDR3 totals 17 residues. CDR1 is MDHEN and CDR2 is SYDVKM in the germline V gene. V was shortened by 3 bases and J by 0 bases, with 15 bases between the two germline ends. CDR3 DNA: TGTGCCAGCAGTTTGACCCGAGACAGGCGCTCTGGAAACACCATATATTTT. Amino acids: CASSLTRDRRSGNTIYF.

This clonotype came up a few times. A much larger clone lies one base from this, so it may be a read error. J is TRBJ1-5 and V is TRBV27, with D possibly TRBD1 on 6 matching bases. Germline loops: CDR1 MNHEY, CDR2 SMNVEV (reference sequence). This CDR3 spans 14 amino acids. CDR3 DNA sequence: TGTGCCGGCAGTTTTCGCGGGGGCGATCAGCCCCAGCATTTT. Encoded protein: CAGSFRGGDQPQHF.

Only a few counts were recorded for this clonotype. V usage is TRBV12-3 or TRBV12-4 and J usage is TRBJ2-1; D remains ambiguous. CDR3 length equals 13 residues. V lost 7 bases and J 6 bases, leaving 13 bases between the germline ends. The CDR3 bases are TGTGCCAGCATTGATTTGACCGGCAATGAGCAGTTCTTC. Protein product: CASIDLTGNEQFF.

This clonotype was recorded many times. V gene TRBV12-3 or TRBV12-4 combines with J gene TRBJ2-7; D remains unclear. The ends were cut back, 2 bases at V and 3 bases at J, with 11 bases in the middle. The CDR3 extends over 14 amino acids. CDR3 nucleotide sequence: TGTGCCAGCAGTTTATCTCACGCCGACTACGAGCAGTACTTC. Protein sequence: CASSLSHADYEQYF.

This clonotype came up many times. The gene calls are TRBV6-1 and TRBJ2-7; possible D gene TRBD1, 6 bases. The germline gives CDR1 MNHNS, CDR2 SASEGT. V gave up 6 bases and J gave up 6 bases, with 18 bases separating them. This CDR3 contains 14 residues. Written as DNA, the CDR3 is TGTGCCAGCAGCCTATTTCGGACAGCTGGCGAGCAGTACTTC. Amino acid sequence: CASSLFRTAGEQYF.

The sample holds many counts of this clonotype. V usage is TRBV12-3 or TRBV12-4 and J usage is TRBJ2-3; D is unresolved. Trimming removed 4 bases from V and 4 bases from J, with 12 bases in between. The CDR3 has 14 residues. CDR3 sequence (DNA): TGTGCCAGCAGTTCCGACGGATCGGCAGATACGCAGTATTTT. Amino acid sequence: CASSSDGSADTQYF.

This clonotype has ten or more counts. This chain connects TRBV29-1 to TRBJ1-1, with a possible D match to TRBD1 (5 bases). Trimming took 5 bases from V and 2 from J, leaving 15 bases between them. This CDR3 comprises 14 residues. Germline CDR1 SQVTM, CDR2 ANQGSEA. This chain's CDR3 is CSVKTLQGNTEAFF. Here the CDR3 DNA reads TGCAGCGTTAAAACCCTTCAGGGTAACACTGAAGCTTTCTTT.

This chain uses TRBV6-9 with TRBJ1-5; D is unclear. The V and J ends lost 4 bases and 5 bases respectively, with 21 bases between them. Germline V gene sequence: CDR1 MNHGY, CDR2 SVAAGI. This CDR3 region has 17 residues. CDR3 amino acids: CASSSLRRPVDYQPQHF. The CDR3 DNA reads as TGTGCCAGCAGTTCCCTCCGTCGGCCCGTGGACTATCAGCCCCAGCATTTT.

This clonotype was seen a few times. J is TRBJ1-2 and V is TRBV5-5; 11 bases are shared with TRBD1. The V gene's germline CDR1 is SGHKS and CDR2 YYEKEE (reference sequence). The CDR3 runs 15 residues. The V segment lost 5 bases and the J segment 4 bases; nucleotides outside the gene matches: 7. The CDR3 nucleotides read TGTGCCAGCAGTGGGACCGGGACAGGGGGCTATGGCTACACCTTC. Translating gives CASSGTGTGGYGYTF.

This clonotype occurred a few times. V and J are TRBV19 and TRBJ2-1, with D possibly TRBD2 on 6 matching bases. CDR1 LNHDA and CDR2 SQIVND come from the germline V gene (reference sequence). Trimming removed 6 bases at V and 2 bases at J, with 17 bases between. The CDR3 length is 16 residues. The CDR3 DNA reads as TGTGCCAGTAGGCCAGAACTAGCCGCTGCCTACAATGAGCAGTTCTTC. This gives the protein CASRPELAAAYNEQFF.

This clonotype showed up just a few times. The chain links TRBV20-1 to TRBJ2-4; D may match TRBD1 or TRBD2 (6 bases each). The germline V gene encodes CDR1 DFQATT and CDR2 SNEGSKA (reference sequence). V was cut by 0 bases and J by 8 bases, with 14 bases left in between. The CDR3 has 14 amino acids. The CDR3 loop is CSARDPGGWDIQYF. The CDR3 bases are TGCAGTGCTAGAGACCCCGGGGGCTGGGACATTCAGTACTTC.

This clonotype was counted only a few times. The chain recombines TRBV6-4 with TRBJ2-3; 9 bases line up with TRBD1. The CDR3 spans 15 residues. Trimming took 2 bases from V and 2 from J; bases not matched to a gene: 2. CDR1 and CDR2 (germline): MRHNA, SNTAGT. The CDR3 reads CASSDTGGHTDTQYF. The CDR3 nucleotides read TGTGCCAGCAGTGACACAGGGGGCCACACAGATACGCAGTATTTT.

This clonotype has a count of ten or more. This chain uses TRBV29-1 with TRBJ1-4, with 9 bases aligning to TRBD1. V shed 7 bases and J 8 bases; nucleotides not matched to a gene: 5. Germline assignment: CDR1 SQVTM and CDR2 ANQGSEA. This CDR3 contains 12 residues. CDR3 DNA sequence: TGCAGCGCGGGACAGGGAGAGGAAAAACTGTTTTTT. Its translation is CSAGQGEEKLFF.

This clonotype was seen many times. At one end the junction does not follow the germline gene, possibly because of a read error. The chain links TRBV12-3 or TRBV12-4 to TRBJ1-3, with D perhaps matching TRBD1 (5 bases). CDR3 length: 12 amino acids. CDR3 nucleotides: TGTGCCAGCAGTCCAAGGGCCGGCCCGGGGCTTTTT. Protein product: CASSPRAGPGLF.

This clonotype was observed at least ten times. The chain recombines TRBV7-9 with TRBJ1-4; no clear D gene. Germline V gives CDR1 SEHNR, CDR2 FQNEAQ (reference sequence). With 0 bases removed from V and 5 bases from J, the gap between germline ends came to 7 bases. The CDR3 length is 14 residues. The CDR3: CASSLALGNEKLFF. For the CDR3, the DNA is TGTGCCAGCAGCTTAGCGCTCGGGAATGAAAAACTGTTTTTT.

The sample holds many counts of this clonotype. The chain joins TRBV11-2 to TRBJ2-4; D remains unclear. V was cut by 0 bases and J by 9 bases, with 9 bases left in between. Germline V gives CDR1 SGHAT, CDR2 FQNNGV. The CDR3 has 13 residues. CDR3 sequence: CASSLDAGTIQYF. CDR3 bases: TGTGCCAGCAGCTTAGATGCCGGAACCATTCAGTACTTC.

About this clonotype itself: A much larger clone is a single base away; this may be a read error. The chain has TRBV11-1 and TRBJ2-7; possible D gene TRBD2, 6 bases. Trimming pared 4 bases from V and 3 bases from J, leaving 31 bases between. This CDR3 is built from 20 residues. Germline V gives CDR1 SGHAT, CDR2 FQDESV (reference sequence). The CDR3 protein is CASSSFRAGLSGSLLYEQYF. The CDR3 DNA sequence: TGTGCCAGCAGCTCATTCAGGGCTGGACTATCGGGTTCCCTCCTCTACGAGCAGTACTTC.

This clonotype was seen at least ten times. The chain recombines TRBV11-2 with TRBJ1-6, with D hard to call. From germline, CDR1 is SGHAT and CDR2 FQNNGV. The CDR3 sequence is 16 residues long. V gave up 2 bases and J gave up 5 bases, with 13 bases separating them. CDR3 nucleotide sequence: TGTGCCAGCAGCTTAACCGGGGTGAGGGATAATTCACCCCTCCACTTT. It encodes CASSLTGVRDNSPLHF.

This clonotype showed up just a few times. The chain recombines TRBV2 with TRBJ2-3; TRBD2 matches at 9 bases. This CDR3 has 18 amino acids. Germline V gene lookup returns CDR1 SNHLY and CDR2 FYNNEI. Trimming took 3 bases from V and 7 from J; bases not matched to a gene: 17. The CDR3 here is CASSDPGRGGRAKNTQYF. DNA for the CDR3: TGTGCCAGCAGTGACCCAGGGCGGGGCGGGAGGGCCAAAAATACGCAGTATTTT.

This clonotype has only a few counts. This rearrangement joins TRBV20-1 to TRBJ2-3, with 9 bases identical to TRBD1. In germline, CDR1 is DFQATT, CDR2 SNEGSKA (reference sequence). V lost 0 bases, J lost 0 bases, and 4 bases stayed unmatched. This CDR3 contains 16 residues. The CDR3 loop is CSARDSGTGSTDTQYF. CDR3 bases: TGCAGTGCTAGAGATTCTGGGACAGGGAGCACAGATACGCAGTATTTT.

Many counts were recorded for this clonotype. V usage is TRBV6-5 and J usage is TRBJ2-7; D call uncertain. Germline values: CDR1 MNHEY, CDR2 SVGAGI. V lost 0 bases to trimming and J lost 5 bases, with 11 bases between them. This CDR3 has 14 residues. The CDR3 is CASSYSKASDEQYF. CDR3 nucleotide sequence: TGTGCCAGCAGTTACTCGAAGGCTAGTGACGAGCAGTACTTC.

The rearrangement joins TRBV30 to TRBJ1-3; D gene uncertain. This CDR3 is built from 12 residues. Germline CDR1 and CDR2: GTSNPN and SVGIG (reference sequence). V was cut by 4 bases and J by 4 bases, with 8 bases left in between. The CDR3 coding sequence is TGTGCCTGGAAACGTCTCGGAAACACCATATATTTT. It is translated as CAWKRLGNTIYF.

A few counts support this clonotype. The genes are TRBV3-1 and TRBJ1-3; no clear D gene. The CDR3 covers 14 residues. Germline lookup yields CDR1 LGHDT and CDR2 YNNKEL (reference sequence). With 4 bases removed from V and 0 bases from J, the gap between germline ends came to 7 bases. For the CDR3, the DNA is TGTGCCAGCAGCCTCCTTTACTCTGGAAACACCATATATTTT. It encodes CASSLLYSGNTIYF.

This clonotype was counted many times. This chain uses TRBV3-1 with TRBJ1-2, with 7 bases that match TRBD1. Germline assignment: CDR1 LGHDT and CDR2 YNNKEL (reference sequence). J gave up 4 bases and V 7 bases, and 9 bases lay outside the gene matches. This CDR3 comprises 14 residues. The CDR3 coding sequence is TGTGCCAGCACCCCGACAGGGAGAGGCTATGGCTACACCTTC. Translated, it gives CASTPTGRGYGYTF.

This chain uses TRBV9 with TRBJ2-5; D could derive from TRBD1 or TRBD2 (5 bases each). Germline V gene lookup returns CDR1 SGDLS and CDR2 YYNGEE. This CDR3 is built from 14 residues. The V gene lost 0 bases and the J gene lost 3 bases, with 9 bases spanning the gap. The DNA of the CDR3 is TGTGCCAGCAGCGTAGGGCAGGGAGAAGAGACCCAGTACTTC. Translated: CASSVGQGEETQYF.